This passage covers 25 T cell receptor beta chains from one sample sequenced in a study of blood T cells in healthy people across ages (dated by TCRdb to the mid-2010s). Preparation of the library involved 5' RACE. Sequencing instrument: Illumina HiSeq 2500. A second PCR of about 6 to 12 cycles was run with a J-beta primer mix and a sample-barcoded 5' primer. The raw public data were reprocessed by TCRdb itself: fastp quality trimming at Q25, MiXCR clonotype calling, in-frame beta chains only. Identical CDR3 protein sequences are pooled into one entry, listed with their most common genes and DNA. Here the sample has 800,000 to 1,300,000 distinct CDR3 sequences; approximately 25% occur a single time. Around 0.75% of the sample lies in the top ten. The same specimen was also included in a second study, on T cells of mothers and their children.

Material for sequencing was blood. The receptor source for this set is a girl aged 2 to 10 in good health.

This clonotype occurred a few times. V usage is TRBV6-4 and J usage is TRBJ2-5, with D perhaps TRBD2 (6 bases). The J call may be in error: the DNA end matches TRBJ2-1 better. The CDR3 is 13 amino acids. CDR1 MRHNA and CDR2 SNTAGT come from the germline V gene. The DNA of the CDR3 is TGTGCCAGCAGTGAAGTTATTGGGGGGAGGCAGTTCTTC. This codes for CASSEVIGGRQFF.

This chain links TRBV20-1 with TRBJ2-1; 8 bases map to TRBD1. Germline assignment: CDR1 DFQATT and CDR2 SNEGSKA (reference sequence). V was clipped by 8 bases and J by 3 bases; unmatched bases: 6. The CDR3 is 13 residues long. CDR3 in amino acids: CSTNRGDYNEQFF. For the CDR3, the DNA is TGCAGTACGAACAGGGGGGACTACAATGAGCAGTTCTTC.

The table lists this clonotype with a few counts. The CDR3 spells CSVEVGLGTEAFF. The CDR3 DNA reads as TGCAGCGTTGAGGTCGGGCTGGGCACTGAAGCTTTCTTT. The V gene is TRBV29-1, the J gene TRBJ1-1; D not resolved. The CDR3 totals 13 residues. Germline-derived CDR1 and CDR2 are SQVTM and ANQGSEA. V lost 3 bases and J lost 4, with 12 bases in between.

This clonotype appeared a few times. The gene calls are TRBV3-1 and TRBJ2-1; D gene ambiguous. The CDR3 is made up of 12 amino acids. Trimming removed 3 bases at V and 5 bases at J, with 5 bases between. Germline CDR1 and CDR2: LGHDT and YNNKEL (reference sequence). This CDR3 is CASSHLNNEQFF. The CDR3, as DNA: TGTGCCAGCAGCCATTTGAACAATGAGCAGTTCTTC.

The chain is built from TRBV7-8 and TRBJ2-6; TRBD2 agrees at 10 bases. Germline V CDR1 and CDR2: SGHVS, FQNEAQ. V lost 0 bases to trimming and J lost 3 bases; unmatched junction nucleotides: 2. The CDR3 consists of 17 residues. CDR3 region: CASSLAAGGHGANVLTF. The CDR3 DNA reads TGTGCCAGCAGCTTAGCAGCGGGGGGGCATGGGGCCAACGTCCTGACTTTC. Full variable domain (rest looked up from reference TRBV7-8 and TRBJ2-6): GAGVSQSPRYKVAKRGQDVALRCDPISGHVSLFWYQQALGQGPEFLTYFQNEAQLDKSGLPSDRFFAERPEGSVSTLKIQRTQQEDSAVYLCASSLAAGGHGANVLTFGAGSRLTVL.

This clonotype was picked up a small number of times. The junction does not match germline at one end; this may be a read error. The genes are TRBV29-1 and TRBJ1-4; 10 bases fit TRBD1. The CDR3 has 13 amino acids. Looked up from germline, CDR1 is SQVTM and CDR2 is ANQGSEA. CDR3: CSVGDRGYEKLFF. The CDR3 coding sequence is TGTAGCGTGGGGGACAGGGGCTATGAAAAACTGTTTTTT.

The V and J genes are TRBV25-1 and TRBJ2-7; D ambiguous. This CDR3 is built from 14 residues. Between the trimmed V and J ends, which lost 2 bases and 5 bases, there was a span of 13 bases. The germline V gene encodes CDR1 MGHDK and CDR2 SYGVNS. The CDR3 sequence: CASSEVQYPNEQYF. For the CDR3, the DNA is TGTGCCAGCAGTGAAGTCCAGTACCCTAACGAGCAGTACTTC.

The V and J genes are TRBV6-6 and TRBJ1-1; 7 bases line up with TRBD1. V lost 4 bases, J lost 6 bases, and 8 bases stayed unmatched. The CDR3 length is 14 residues. The germline V gene has CDR1 MNHNY and CDR2 SVGAGI (reference sequence). The chain's CDR3 is CASSLEGARAEAFF. The CDR3 DNA is TGTGCCAGCAGTTTAGAGGGGGCGCGAGCTGAAGCTTTCTTT.

This sequence joins TRBV29-1 and TRBJ2-4; D not certain. V lost 3 bases, J lost 3 bases, and 9 bases lay in between. From germline, CDR1 is SQVTM and CDR2 ANQGSEA. The CDR3 consists of 13 residues. The CDR3 coding sequence is TGCAGCGTTGAGCTAGAAAACAAAAACATTCAGTACTTC. Its translation is CSVELENKNIQYF.

The V call is TRBV4-2, the J call TRBJ2-5; weak D call: TRBD2 (5 bases). V was pared by 2 bases and J by 3 bases, with 10 bases between. CDR1 LGHNA and CDR2 YNFKEQ come from the germline V gene. This CDR3 comprises 14 residues. The CDR3 loop is CASSQRLGEETQYF. The CDR3 region has the DNA TGTGCCAGCAGCCAACGGTTGGGAGAAGAGACCCAGTACTTC.

The gene calls are TRBV2 and TRBJ2-5; the D gene is possibly TRBD2 (5 bases). V gave up 6 bases and J gave up 5 bases, with 13 bases separating them. CDR1 and CDR2 (germline): SNHLY, FYNNEI. This CDR3 has 13 amino acids. The CDR3 here is CASSFLREETQYF. CDR3 DNA: TGTGCCAGCAGCTTCCTAAGGGAGGAGACCCAGTACTTC. Drawing the rest from reference TRBV2 and TRBJ2-5, the complete variable domain is EPEVTQTPSHQVTQMGQEVILRCVPISNHLYFYWYRQILGQKVEFLVSFYNNEISEKSEIFDDQFSVERPDGSNFTLKIRSTKLEDSAMYFCASSFLREETQYFGPGTRLLVL.

This clonotype was recorded a few times. The chain employs TRBV5-1 and TRBJ2-1, with D possibly TRBD2 on 7 matching bases. The end of the DNA is better explained by TRBJ2-7, so the J call may be wrong. The CDR3 length is 15 residues. CDR1 is SGHRS, CDR2 YFSETQ, per germline. The CDR3 is CASSLAEGGIPEQYF. The CDR3 DNA sequence: TGCGCCAGCAGCTTGGCCGAGGGGGGGATACCCGAGCAGTACTTC.

J is TRBJ2-5 and V is TRBV28, with TRBD1 identical over 11 bases. Looked up from germline, CDR1 is MDHEN and CDR2 is SYDVKM. The CDR3 loop spans 15 amino acids. The ends lost 6 bases at V and 4 bases at J; junction bases unmatched: 7. The DNA for the CDR3 is TGTGCCAGCAGGTACTTGGACAGGGGGCCAGAGACCCAGTACTTC. Translation gives CASRYLDRGPETQYF.

This clonotype appeared a few times. The CDR3 protein is CSVGWRGLGTEAFF. CDR3 DNA: TGCAGCGTAGGGTGGAGGGGGCTGGGGACTGAAGCTTTCTTT. The chain combines TRBV29-1 with TRBJ1-1, with 7 bases fitting TRBD1. CDR3 length: 14 residues. J gave up 5 bases and V 6 bases, and 12 bases lay outside the gene matches. Per the germline V gene, CDR1 is SQVTM and CDR2 is ANQGSEA.

This chain connects TRBV11-3 to TRBJ2-3; D uncertain. V dropped 6 bases and J dropped 4 bases, with 17 bases sitting between them. Germline V lookup: CDR1 SGHNT, CDR2 YENEEA. This CDR3 is built from 15 residues. The CDR3 DNA sequence: TGTGCCAGCAGTCCAGGCTTAATAGGCGCAGATACGCAGTATTTT. Its translation: CASSPGLIGADTQYF.

In this sample, this clonotype turned up a few times. This CDR3 reads CASRGEGRGYEQYF. The CDR3 nucleotides are TGTGCCAGCCGCGGGGAGGGCCGGGGCTACGAGCAGTACTTC. The J gene is TRBJ2-5, the V gene TRBV6-6, with 7 bases lining up with TRBD2. The last part of the DNA fits TRBJ2-7 better; the J call may be wrong. Per germline, CDR1 MNHNY and CDR2 SVGAGI (reference sequence). The CDR3 runs 14 residues.

The V and J genes are TRBV7-3 and TRBJ2-1; TRBD2 matches 8 bases. The ends lost 8 bases at V and 7 bases at J; junction bases unmatched: 13. CDR3 length: 15 amino acids. CDR1 is SGHTA and CDR2 is FQGTGA in the germline V gene. The DNA for the CDR3 is TGTGCCAGCTCCTTCGGTCTAGCGGGTAATAATGAGCAGTTCTTC. It is translated as CASSFGLAGNNEQFF.

A few counts support this clonotype. This rearrangement joins TRBV7-8 to TRBJ2-5; D is unresolved. The V end was cut by 2 bases, the J end by 3 bases, with 16 bases between. CDR1 SGHVS and CDR2 FQNEAQ come from the germline V gene. This CDR3 contains 16 residues. CDR3 sequence: CASSLSASDLKETQYF. The CDR3 coding sequence is TGTGCCAGCAGCTTATCCGCCTCGGACCTGAAAGAGACCCAGTACTTC.

V gene TRBV7-9 combines with J gene TRBJ2-3, with D tentatively TRBD1 (5 bases). Between the trimmed V and J ends, which lost 5 bases and 3 bases, there was a span of 9 bases. Per the germline V gene, CDR1 is SEHNR and CDR2 is FQNEAQ (reference sequence). This CDR3 is built from 13 residues. The CDR3 DNA sequence: TGTGCCAGCAGCCCCTACAGGACAGATACGCAGTATTTT. Amino acids: CASSPYRTDTQYF.

The chain couples TRBV20-1 to TRBJ2-1; a weak D match, TRBD2 (5 bases). Deletions cut 0 bases from V and 8 bases from J, with 23 bases between. CDR3 length equals 17 residues. Germline lookup yields CDR1 DFQATT and CDR2 SNEGSKA (reference sequence). The CDR3 spells CSARDARLARVTDEQFF. The CDR3 DNA sequence: TGCAGTGCTAGAGATGCCCGCCTAGCACGGGTCACGGATGAGCAGTTCTTC.

CDR3 coding DNA: TGTGCCACCGCAGGGTTTAATGGGGAAAAACTGTTTTTT. It codes for CATAGFNGEKLFF. The chain links TRBV28 to TRBJ1-4, with a tentative D call TRBD1 (5 bases). Per germline, CDR1 MDHEN and CDR2 SYDVKM. This CDR3 is built from 13 residues. Deletions cut 10 bases from V and 8 bases from J, with 17 bases between.

In DNA form, the CDR3 reads TGCAGCGGGGGGGTTGAGCAGTTCTTC. This codes for CSGGVEQFF. This rearrangement joins TRBV29-1 to TRBJ2-1; TRBD2 might be the D (6 bases). CDR1 is SQVTM, CDR2 ANQGSEA, per germline. This CDR3 has 9 amino acids. Trimming took 7 bases from V and 9 from J, leaving 7 bases between them.

This clonotype came up a few times. The V gene is TRBV29-1, the J gene TRBJ2-5, with a weak D call TRBD2 (8 bases). The J call may be mistaken, given a closer DNA end match to TRBJ2-7. The CDR3 runs to 13 residues. The germline CDR1 and CDR2 sequences are SQVTM and ANQGSEA. CDR3 in amino acids: CSVEGQRGSEQYF. CDR3 DNA sequence: TGCAGCGTTGAGGGACAGCGGGGGTCCGAGCAGTACTTC.

This clonotype was counted a few times. The chain carries TRBV7-2 and TRBJ2-1; 7 bases are shared with TRBD2. The end of the DNA fits TRBJ2-5 better, so the J call may be wrong. Germline V gives CDR1 SGHTA, CDR2 FQGNSA. This CDR3 has 17 residues. CDR3 bases: TGTGCCAGCAGCTTACATGGACGGGGGGATGTCGAGGAGACCCAGTACTTC. Its protein product is CASSLHGRGDVEETQYF.

The rearrangement uses TRBV25-1 and TRBJ2-7; D unclear. The ends were cut back, 0 bases at V and 5 bases at J, with 8 bases in the middle. This CDR3 contains 13 residues. Germline V gene sequence: CDR1 MGHDK, CDR2 SYGVNS. The CDR3 here is CASSEYFSDEQYF. As DNA, the CDR3 is TGTGCCAGCAGTGAATATTTTAGTGACGAGCAGTACTTC.